These 7 T cell receptor beta chains were sequenced from one sample in a study of cytomegalovirus exposure and HLA in healthy donors. Researchers ran the PCR with 60 Vbeta and 13 Jbeta primers. Only in-frame clones appear in the TCRdb table, and some are missing; sequencing was by immunoSEQ multiplex PCR. The profile shows roughly 150,000 clones, over 50% of them singletons. Sequencing was performed on PBMCs. Receptors originate from a human donor in good health.

This clone has just a few counts. The chain carries TRBV2 and TRBJ2-6, with 7 nucleotides matching TRBD1. Per the germline V gene, CDR1 is SNHLY and CDR2 is FYNNEI. J gave up 1 base and V 6 bases, and 6 bases lay outside the gene matches. This CDR3 is built from 16 residues. The CDR3 sequence is CASSPGGMSGANVLTF. CDR3 DNA: TGTGCCAGCAGCCCAGGGGGTATGTCTGGGGCCAACGTCCTGACTTTC.

This clone was detected a few times. V and J are TRBV5-1 and TRBJ1-6; D not resolved. CDR3 size: 15 residues. CDR1 is SGHRS and CDR2 is YFSETQ in the germline V gene. Trimming pared 1 base from V and 11 bases from J, leaving 16 bases between. The CDR3 is CASSLIGEDQAPLHF. The CDR3 DNA reads as TGCGCCAGCAGCTTGATTGGGGAGGATCAGGCACCCCTCCACTTT.

The chain joins TRBV7-8 to TRBJ2-5; maybe TRBD1 (5 bases). V was shortened by 3 bases and J by 0 bases, with 8 bases between the two germline ends. This CDR3 has 14 amino acids. Germline CDR1 and CDR2: SGHVS and FQNEAQ. CDR3 sequence reads: CASSFLDNQETQYF. The DNA for the CDR3 is TGTGCCAGCAGCTTTTTGGACAACCAAGAGACCCAGTACTTC.

This clone has just a few counts. The chain has TRBV2 and TRBJ2-3; possible D gene TRBD2, 5 bases. The V end lost 6 bases, the J end lost 0 bases, and 16 bases lay between the germline ends. The CDR3 consists of 16 residues. CDR1 SNHLY and CDR2 FYNNEI come from the germline V gene. In nucleotides, the CDR3 is TGTGCCAGCAGCCCCGAAGGACTTTCTAGCACAGATACGCAGTATTTT. Its translation is CASSPEGLSSTDTQYF.

The chain couples TRBV7-9 to TRBJ2-7; 15 bases fit TRBD2. Germline CDR1 reads SEHNR; CDR2 reads FQNEAQ (reference sequence). J was trimmed by 7 bases and V by 5 bases; bases with no gene match: 9. The CDR3 covers 16 residues. CDR3 residues: CASSRNWTSGRDEQYF. CDR3 coding DNA: TGTGCCAGCAGCCGTAACTGGACTAGCGGGAGGGATGAGCAGTACTTC.

In its sample, this clone was seen a few times. The rearrangement uses TRBV18 and TRBJ1-1; 9 bases agree with TRBD1. The CDR3 has 14 amino acids. Per the germline V gene, CDR1 is KGHSH and CDR2 is LQKENI. With V trimmed by 6 bases and J by 1 base, 3 bases remained unmatched. CDR3 sequence (DNA): TGTGCCAGCTCGCGGGACAGGGCGAACACTGAAGCTTTCTTT. It yields the protein CASSRDRANTEAFF.

J is TRBJ2-3 and V is TRBV5-4; 9 bases fit TRBD2. The CDR3 extends over 18 amino acids. Germline trimming cut 1 base from V and 1 base from J; bases unmatched to any gene: 10. CDR1 SGHNT and CDR2 YYREEE come from the germline V gene (reference sequence). CDR3: CASSLYFSGSVGTDTQYF. CDR3 nucleotide sequence: TGTGCCAGCAGCTTGTATTTTAGCGGGAGCGTTGGCACAGATACGCAGTATTTT.